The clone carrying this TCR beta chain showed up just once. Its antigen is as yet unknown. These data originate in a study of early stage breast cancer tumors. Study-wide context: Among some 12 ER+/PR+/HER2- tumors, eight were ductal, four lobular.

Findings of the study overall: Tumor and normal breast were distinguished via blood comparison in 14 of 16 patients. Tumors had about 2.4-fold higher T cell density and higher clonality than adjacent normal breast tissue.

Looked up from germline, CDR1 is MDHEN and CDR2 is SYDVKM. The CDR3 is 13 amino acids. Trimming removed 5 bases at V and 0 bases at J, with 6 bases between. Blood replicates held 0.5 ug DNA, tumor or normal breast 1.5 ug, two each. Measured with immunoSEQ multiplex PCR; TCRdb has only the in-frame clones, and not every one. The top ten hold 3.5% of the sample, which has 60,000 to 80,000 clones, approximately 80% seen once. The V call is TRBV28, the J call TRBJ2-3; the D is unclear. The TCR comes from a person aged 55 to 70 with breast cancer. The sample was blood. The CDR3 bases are TGTGCCAGCAGTGAGCCTAGCACAGATACGCAGTATTTT. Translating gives CASSEPSTDTQYF. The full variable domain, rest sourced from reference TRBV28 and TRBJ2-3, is DVKVTQSSRYLVKRTGEKVFLECVQDMDHENMFWYRQDPGLGLRLIYFSYDVKMKEKGDIPEGYSVSREKKERFSLILESASTNQTSMYLCASSEPSTDTQYFGPGTRLTVL.